This T cell receptor beta chain is from a study of HIV-infected children after antiretroviral therapy interruption (dated 2019 in TCRdb). In the study overall: All eight included children had a CD4+ count above 500 and a viral load below 50 copies/ml, with four on planned treatment interruption and four on continuous treatment. Median age was 9.5 years in the interruption group and about 8 years in the continuous treatment group. Most participating children had recorded exposure to EBV and CMV. Samples from the interruption arm were taken at week 0, at week 12, at the end of interruption (week 24 or 48), and about 3 years after the study ended. In the continuous-treatment arm, samples from corresponding weeks 0, 48 and 150 were analyzed. TCR repertoires were compared between children on planned treatment interruption and children on continuous antiretroviral treatment, alongside thymic output measurements.

Here is what the overall study found, with its caveats: The low number of patients is regarded as a limitation, and the data should be interpreted with caution. Minor non-naive CD45RA+ populations, such as EMRA or stem memory cells, might be present among the sorted CD45RA+ naive cells. In naive CD4+ repertoires of PTI patients, reduced CDR3 sharing between time points was observed after interruption began, whereas many sequences were found to be shared between end of interruption and 3 years later. An increase in the naive CD4+ Gini coefficient was observed by the end of treatment interruption, suggesting clonal expansion, and a return to baseline was observed by 3 years.

V sheds 5 bases and J sheds 7 bases, leaving 11 bases between their ends. For CDR1 and CDR2, the germline V gene lists MNHEY and SVGAGI. Spanning cysteine to phenylalanine, the CDR3 consists of 13 amino acids. Only the CDR3 DNA stays, 39 bases, in frame from base 1. Libraries were made using 3' RACE. TCR libraries were constructed from RNA with a 3' RACE protocol that used unique molecular identifiers to correct for PCR amplification bias. As many as 12 amplicon libraries were pooled and then sequenced on an Illumina MiSeq using v2 2x250 paired-end chemistry. Concerning the study's data processing: Reads were processed with Decombinator for assignment of V and J genes and CDR3, and barcode-based correction of errors and PCR bias was applied. Before Gini coefficients were calculated with the R ineq package, the repertoires were subsampled to the same depth. Three approaches were used to assess CDR3 similarity: GLIPH, Hamming distance and a shared triplet metric. In-frame beta chains were kept once TCRdb had trimmed the public reads at Q25 with fastp and called clones with MiXCR. Rows merge per CDR3 protein into single entries with the most common DNA and genes. These V and J calls originate from TCRdb's pipeline instead of the authors' own analysis. Recorded for this sample are about 89,000 distinct CDR3 sequences; 5.5% to 8.5% of them occurred a single time. The ten top clones hold roughly 1% of the sample.

This clonotype was picked up many times. What this receptor recognizes is not known. No base-level quality is on record; no much larger clone is a single base apart. What the treatment or condition label conveys for this sample: PENTA 11 planned treatment interruption arm or continuous ART arm. The participants were children from the United Kingdom between 2 and 15 years old who had been on ART with at least three drugs for 24 weeks or longer. The study required cryopreserved PBMCs containing at least 5 million viable cells, and several candidate patients were excluded because of low viable PBMC yield. Naive CD4+ CD45RA+ CD45RO- T cells were FACS-sorted from thawed PBMCs on a FACSAria III cell sorter. Sorted cells were fixed, and RNA was extracted using the RNeasy FFPE kit followed by the RNeasy Micro kit.

This TCR derives from a pool of human donors with HIV. Recombination connected TRBV6-5 to TRBJ2-2; the D call is tentative, TRBD1 or TRBD2, as each matches 6 bases. Specimen: CD45RA+ CD4+ T cells from PBMCs, pooled from several time points, collected from a donor given antiretroviral therapy, either interrupted or continuous. The sample's cell subset or site, from its label and the paper: naive CD4+ CD45RA+ CD45RO- T cells. The bases read TGTGCCAGCAGTACTAGGGGGGACGGGGAGCTGTTTTTT. Its protein product is CASSTRGDGELFF.